This T cell receptor (beta chain) was obtained from a study of shared clonotypes between healthy human individuals. Repertoires were generated with immunoSEQ multiplex PCR, while TCRdb's copy carries only in-frame clones and drops some. Counted here are a few million clones, approximately 94% occurring once; the ten biggest clones make up over 0.12%. Germline values: CDR1 SQVTM, CDR2 ANQGSEA. This CDR3 is built from 14 residues. The J segment lost 4 bases and the V segment lost 6 bases, leaving 10 bases of the junction unmatched. The chain recombines TRBV29-1 with TRBJ2-5, with TRBD1 matching over 8 bases. This TCR was sampled from a man in his late teens or twenties in good health. Sequencing was carried out using naive CD4+ T cells sorted from blood. The subset denotes: CD45RA+ positively selected. The CDR3 nucleotides are TGCAGCGTAAGGCAGGGGGCTTGGGGAGAGACCCAGTACTTC. Amino acid sequence: CSVRQGAWGETQYF.